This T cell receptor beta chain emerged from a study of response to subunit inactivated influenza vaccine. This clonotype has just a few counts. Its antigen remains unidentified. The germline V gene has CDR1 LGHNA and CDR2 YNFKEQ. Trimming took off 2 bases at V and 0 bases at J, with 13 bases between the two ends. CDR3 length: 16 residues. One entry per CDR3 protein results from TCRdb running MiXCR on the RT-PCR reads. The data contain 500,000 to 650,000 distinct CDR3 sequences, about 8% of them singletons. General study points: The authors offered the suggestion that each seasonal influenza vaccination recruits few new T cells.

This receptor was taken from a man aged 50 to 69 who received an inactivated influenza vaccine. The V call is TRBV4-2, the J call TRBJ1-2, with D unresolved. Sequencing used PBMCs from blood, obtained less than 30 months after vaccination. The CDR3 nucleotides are TGTGCCAGCAGCCAAACTCATGACCCAGCTAACTATGGCTACACCTTC. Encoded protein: CASSQTHDPANYGYTF.